These 31 T cell receptor beta chains came from one sample sequenced in a study of OX40 agonist ivuxolimab in advanced cancers. The assay was immunoSEQ multiplex PCR, and TCRdb's table has in-frame clones only and misses some. The sample holds under 85,000 clones, approximately 88% seen once. Sample: CD4+ or CD8+ T cells sorted from blood, taken in a trial of the OX40 agonist ivuxolimab. Receptor source: an adult with an advanced solid tumor such as melanoma, head and neck, liver or kidney cancer.

V is TRBV11-2 and J is TRBJ2-7; maybe TRBD2 (7 bases). Looked up from germline, CDR1 is SGHAT and CDR2 is FQNNGV. This CDR3 has 15 amino acids. With 5 bases removed from V and 2 bases from J, the gap between germline ends came to 16 bases. CDR3 DNA: TGTGCCAGCAGCCAAGGGGGGGGGTCTACCTACGAGCAGTACTTC. This translates into CASSQGGGSTYEQYF.

The chain recombines TRBV6-1 with TRBJ1-6; D is unresolved. Germline lookup yields CDR1 MNHNS and CDR2 SASEGT. The CDR3 has 12 residues. V gave up 2 bases and J gave up 9 bases, with 5 bases separating them. The CDR3 DNA sequence: TGTGCCAGCAGTGAACGGGGTTCACCCCTCCACTTT. It yields the protein CASSERGSPLHF.

The rearrangement links TRBV7-2 to TRBJ1-2; no firm D call. The germline gives CDR1 SGHTA, CDR2 FQGNSA. This CDR3 contains 14 residues. V was pared by 1 base and J by 0 bases, with 6 bases between. The CDR3 here is CASSLVGANYGYTF. In nucleotides, the CDR3 is TGTGCCAGCAGCTTAGTAGGCGCTAACTATGGCTACACCTTC.

The gene calls are TRBV9 and TRBJ1-5; D is undetermined. V was pared by 4 bases and J by 6 bases, with 11 bases between. The CDR3 is made up of 13 amino acids. Germline V lookup: CDR1 SGDLS, CDR2 YYNGEE. The CDR3 coding sequence is TGTGCCAGCAGCCTCCAGGTGGGTCAGCCCCAGCATTTT. Translation gives CASSLQVGQPQHF.

This chain joins TRBV19 and TRBJ1-6; D unresolved. Germline assignment: CDR1 LNHDA and CDR2 SQIVND (reference sequence). The CDR3 has 14 amino acids. The V end lost 7 bases, the J end lost 7 bases, and 14 bases lay between the germline ends. The CDR3 sequence is CASTGDGWNSPLHF. The CDR3 nucleotides are TGTGCCAGTACTGGGGATGGATGGAATTCACCCCTCCACTTT.

The chain joins TRBV5-1 to TRBJ1-1, with 7 positions matching TRBD1. The germline V gene has CDR1 SGHRS and CDR2 YFSETQ. After removal of 4 bases from V and 4 bases from J, the junction contained 7 bases not matched to a gene. The CDR3 is 14 amino acids. CDR3 loop: CASSRQGEGTEAFF. The CDR3, as DNA: TGCGCCAGCAGCCGGCAGGGGGAAGGCACTGAAGCTTTCTTT.

The chain uses TRBV15 and TRBJ2-3; the D gene is possibly TRBD2 (5 bases). There are 21 residues in the CDR3. Trimming pared 0 bases from V and 3 bases from J, leaving 28 bases between. Germline values: CDR1 LNHNV, CDR2 YYDKDF (reference sequence). The CDR3 sequence: CATSRDGGGRLPLRGTDTQYF. CDR3 in DNA: TGTGCCACCAGCAGAGATGGAGGAGGCCGACTACCCTTACGAGGTACAGATACGCAGTATTTT.

The chain couples TRBV6-5 to TRBJ1-4; the D gene is possibly TRBD1 (5 bases). CDR1 MNHEY and CDR2 SVGAGI come from the germline V gene. The CDR3 loop spans 16 amino acids. Trimming took 4 bases from V and 7 from J, leaving 19 bases between them. The CDR3 loop reads CASSFSGTLRGEKLFF. The CDR3 nucleotides read TGTGCCAGCAGTTTCTCCGGGACCTTACGAGGTGAAAAACTGTTTTTT.

The gene calls are TRBV7-9 and TRBJ1-3; 8 positions match TRBD1. The CDR3 contains 17 residues. Germline CDR1 SEHNR, CDR2 FQNEAQ (reference sequence). Germline trimming cut 1 base from V and 2 bases from J; bases unmatched to any gene: 7. CDR3 sequence (DNA): TGTGCCAGCAGCTTAGAAGCAGGGGGCCCAGCTGGAAACACCATATATTTT. This gives the protein CASSLEAGGPAGNTIYF.

The genes are TRBV2 and TRBJ2-5; no firm D call. V lost 5 bases and J 5 bases, leaving 6 bases between the germline ends. CDR1 and CDR2 (germline): SNHLY, FYNNEI. The CDR3 contains 11 residues. The CDR3 DNA reads as TGTGCCAGCAGTCGACGGGAGACCCAGTACTTC. This translates into CASSRRETQYF.

The rearrangement uses TRBV30 and TRBJ1-4; weak D call: TRBD1 (6 bases). Germline V CDR1 and CDR2: GTSNPN, SVGIG (reference sequence). This CDR3 contains 12 residues. Trimming shortened V by 3 bases and J by 8 bases, and 10 bases separated the two germline ends. CDR3 region: CAWRQGREKLFF. The CDR3 DNA sequence: TGTGCCTGGAGGCAGGGGCGGGAAAAACTGTTTTTT.

V and J are TRBV2 and TRBJ1-3, with unresolved D. Germline CDR1 reads SNHLY; CDR2 reads FYNNEI. Trimming took off 9 bases at V and 4 bases at J, with 22 bases between the two ends. The CDR3 sequence is 16 residues long. CDR3 sequence reads: CARSTLTGTLGNTIYF. As DNA, the CDR3 is TGTGCCAGGTCGACCCTCACGGGTACTCTGGGAAACACCATATATTTT. The whole variable domain, remainder taken from reference TRBV2 and TRBJ1-3, is EPEVTQTPSHQVTQMGQEVILRCVPISNHLYFYWYRQILGQKVEFLVSFYNNEISEKSEIFDDQFSVERPDGSNFTLKIRSTKLEDSAMYFCARSTLTGTLGNTIYFGEGSWLTVV.

The CDR3 nucleotides read TGCGCCAGCAGCCCCCAGGGACAGGGGGCTGGGACCGGGGAGCTGTTTTTT. Its translation is CASSPQGQGAGTGELFF. The rearrangement links TRBV5-1 to TRBJ2-2; 12 positions match TRBD1. V trimming: 4 bases; J trimming: 5 bases; junction bases outside the gene matches: 9. Germline lookup yields CDR1 SGHRS and CDR2 YFSETQ. The CDR3 has 17 residues.

The chain employs TRBV29-1 and TRBJ1-2, with D perhaps matching TRBD1 (6 bases). This CDR3 is 13 amino acids long. Germline values: CDR1 SQVTM, CDR2 ANQGSEA. Trimming took 6 bases from V and 4 from J, leaving 15 bases between them. The CDR3 loop reads CSVVRQVGYGYTF. The CDR3 bases are TGCAGCGTCGTCAGACAGGTGGGCTATGGCTACACCTTC. The full variable domain, rest sourced from reference TRBV29-1 and TRBJ1-2, is SAVISQKPSRDICQRGTSLTIQCQVDSQVTMMFWYRQQPGQSLTLIATANQGSEATYESGFVIDKFPISRPNLTFSTLTVSNMSPEDSSIYLCSVVRQVGYGYTFGSGTRLTVV.

V and J are TRBV7-6 and TRBJ1-5; D gene unclear. The CDR3 loop spans 13 amino acids. The germline V gene has CDR1 SGHVS and CDR2 FNYEAQ. V lost 0 bases and J lost 7, with 7 bases in between. The CDR3 region has the DNA TGTGCCAGCAGCTTAGCCGTAAACCAGCCCCAGCATTTT. Amino acids: CASSLAVNQPQHF.

For the CDR3, the DNA is TGCGCCAGCAGCTTGGCTGGAGGGAACTATGGCTACACCTTC. Residues: CASSLAGGNYGYTF. The rearrangement joins TRBV5-1 to TRBJ1-2; D unresolved. V lost 0 bases and J lost 2, with 8 bases in between. There are 14 residues in the CDR3. Germline V lookup: CDR1 SGHRS, CDR2 YFSETQ.

This rearrangement joins TRBV5-1 to TRBJ1-4, with D possibly being TRBD1 (5 bases). V was shortened by 0 bases and J by 7 bases, with 7 bases between the two germline ends. This CDR3 has 13 residues. In germline, CDR1 is SGHRS, CDR2 YFSETQ. The chain's CDR3 is CASSLEGSEKLFF. In DNA, the CDR3 is TGCGCCAGCAGCTTGGAGGGGTCTGAAAAACTGTTTTTT.

CDR3 nucleotide sequence: TGTGCCAGCTCACCAGGGCAGCCCTATTGGCAGTACTTC. It codes for CASSPGQPYWQYF. The J gene is TRBJ2-7, the V gene TRBV18; D is undetermined. Germline V gives CDR1 KGHSH, CDR2 LQKENI. V was cut by 2 bases and J by 9 bases, with 14 bases left in between. The CDR3 runs to 13 residues.

This clone was seen just once. The chain joins TRBV9 to TRBJ2-1, with 12 positions matching TRBD2. The CDR3 totals 16 residues. With V trimmed by 4 bases and J by 9 bases, 11 bases remained unmatched. Looked up from germline, CDR1 is SGDLS and CDR2 is YYNGEE. CDR3 DNA sequence: TGTGCCAGCAGCCCCCGGGGACTAGCGGGTCAGGGTGAGCAGTTCTTC. Protein product: CASSPRGLAGQGEQFF.

V and J are TRBV6-6 and TRBJ1-5, with a possible D match to TRBD1 (6 bases). This CDR3 region has 16 residues. V lost 6 bases and J 5 bases, leaving 20 bases between the germline ends. Germline V gives CDR1 MNHNY, CDR2 SVGAGI (reference sequence). CDR3 region: CASRPVTGLLDQPQHF. The DNA for the CDR3 is TGTGCCAGCAGGCCCGTTACAGGGCTGTTGGATCAGCCCCAGCATTTT.

The J gene is TRBJ1-1, the V gene TRBV5-4; D ambiguous. Trimming pared 4 bases from V and 14 bases from J, leaving 24 bases between. The germline V gene encodes CDR1 SGHNT and CDR2 YYREEE (reference sequence). This CDR3 is built from 14 residues. The CDR3 spells CASSPPQSPALEFF. CDR3 sequence (DNA): TGTGCCAGCAGCCCACCGCAATCCCCCGCCTTAGAGTTCTTT.

CDR3 protein: CASKQGGNEKLFF. In DNA, the CDR3 is TGTGCCAGTAAACAGGGAGGGAATGAAAAACTGTTTTTT. The chain uses TRBV6-5 and TRBJ1-4; weak D call: TRBD1 (6 bases). The CDR3 has 13 amino acids. Looked up from germline, CDR1 is MNHEY and CDR2 is SVGAGI. The V end was cut by 9 bases, the J end by 5 bases, with 13 bases between.

To note about this clone: At one end the junction does not follow the germline gene, possibly because of a read error. The chain has TRBV12-5 and TRBJ1-3; 7 bases match TRBD1. CDR1 is LGHNT and CDR2 is FRNRAP in the germline V gene. CDR3 length: 15 residues. The CDR3 loop reads CASGLGTVSGNTIYF. The CDR3 DNA reads TGTGCTAGTGGGTTGGGGACAGTCTCTGGAAACACCATATATTTT.

The DNA of the CDR3 is TGTGCCAGCAGTTTATCAGGGACTGGAAACACCATATATTTT. Protein: CASSLSGTGNTIYF. The V call is TRBV27, the J call TRBJ1-3; D unresolved. CDR3 length: 14 residues. The germline CDR1 and CDR2 sequences are MNHEY and SMNVEV (reference sequence). Trimming stripped 0 bases from V and 2 bases from J, with 5 bases between.

The chain combines TRBV6-1 with TRBJ2-5; 8 bases fit TRBD1. The CDR3 length is 13 residues. Germline CDR1 reads MNHNS; CDR2 reads SASEGT. Unmatched junction bases numbered 7, after V lost 8 bases and J lost 5 bases. The CDR3 DNA sequence: TGTGCCAGCGGACAGGGCATATGGGAGACCCAGTACTTC. Amino acids: CASGQGIWETQYF.

The chain has TRBV20-1 and TRBJ1-2; D unresolved. The V end lost 3 bases, the J end lost 4 bases, and 6 bases lay between the germline ends. The CDR3 is 11 amino acids. Per germline, CDR1 DFQATT and CDR2 SNEGSKA (reference sequence). The CDR3 DNA reads as TGCAGTGCTAGGATGGGCTATGGCTACACCTTC. Encoded protein: CSARMGYGYTF.

The chain couples TRBV2 to TRBJ1-3; D remains unclear. In germline, CDR1 is SNHLY, CDR2 FYNNEI. The CDR3 loop spans 12 amino acids. V was pared by 5 bases and J by 2 bases, with 4 bases between. CDR3 DNA: TGTGCCAGCAGTCGTACTGGAAACACCATATATTTT. Translated: CASSRTGNTIYF.

The rearrangement joins TRBV30 to TRBJ2-5; D not resolved. V was pared by 0 bases and J by 6 bases, with 11 bases between. Germline lookup yields CDR1 GTSNPN and CDR2 SVGIG (reference sequence). The CDR3 sequence is 13 residues long. The CDR3 region has the DNA TGTGCCTGGAGTGTCAGTGGGTCAAAGACCCAGTACTTC. Amino acid sequence: CAWSVSGSKTQYF.

This clone was detected once. This chain connects TRBV6-5 to TRBJ1-4; a possible D gene is TRBD1 (5 bases). Germline V lookup: CDR1 MNHEY, CDR2 SVGAGI. Trimming shortened V by 6 bases and J by 0 bases, and 14 bases separated the two germline ends. This CDR3 has 16 residues. The CDR3 sequence: CASSYRGGATNEKLFF. Here the CDR3 DNA reads TGTGCCAGCAGCTACCGGGGGGGAGCAACTAATGAAAAACTGTTTTTT.

The chain is built from TRBV5-6 and TRBJ1-2; tentatively, D is TRBD1 (5 bases). V was shortened by 0 bases and J by 4 bases, with 16 bases between the two germline ends. The CDR3 totals 16 residues. Germline lookup yields CDR1 SGHDT and CDR2 YYEEEE. This CDR3 is CASSLGGGAPLYGYTF. The CDR3 DNA sequence: TGTGCCAGCAGCTTGGGAGGCGGGGCTCCCCTCTATGGCTACACCTTC.

The rearrangement joins TRBV4-2 to TRBJ1-2; the match to TRBD1 covers 11 bases. Germline loops: CDR1 LGHNA, CDR2 YNFKEQ. With V trimmed by 1 base and J by 2 bases, 6 bases remained unmatched. CDR3 length: 17 amino acids. The CDR3 bases are TGTGCCAGCAGCCAAGCCCAAGGGACAGGGGGAAACTATGGCTACACCTTC. It codes for CASSQAQGTGGNYGYTF.